The 11 T cell receptor beta chains below all came from one sample that was sequenced in a study of shared clonotypes between healthy human individuals. Assay: immunoSEQ multiplex PCR; the TCRdb copy retains only in-frame clones and omits some. The sample records 400,000 to 600,000 clones, approximately 94% being singletons. Sequencing was performed on naive CD4+ T cells sorted from blood. The subset here: CD45RA+ positively selected. These receptors were collected from a woman aged 25-40 years in good health.

V usage is TRBV6-1 and J usage is TRBJ1-4; D is undetermined. Trimming pared 0 bases from V and 3 bases from J, leaving 17 bases between. The CDR3 covers 18 residues. CDR1 and CDR2 from the germline V gene are MNHNS and SASEGT. The CDR3 region is CASSEARGSPGSNEKLFF. For the CDR3, the DNA is TGTGCCAGCAGTGAAGCCCGGGGTAGTCCGGGGTCTAATGAAAAACTGTTTTTT.

Concerning this clone itself: Other DNA variants within this sample encode the same CDR3. The rearrangement joins TRBV20-1 to TRBJ2-3, with D uncertain. This CDR3 region has 11 residues. V was clipped by 0 bases and J by 5 bases, with 3 bases between them. The germline V gene encodes CDR1 DFQATT and CDR2 SNEGSKA (reference sequence). The CDR3, as DNA: TGCAGTGCTAGAGACCGAGATACGCAGTATTTT. Amino acid sequence: CSARDRDTQYF.

This chain joins TRBV2 and TRBJ2-7, with 16 bases that match TRBD2. Germline V CDR1 and CDR2: SNHLY, FYNNEI. V dropped 4 bases and J dropped 3; count of bases not matched to a gene: 12. The CDR3 loop spans 19 amino acids. The CDR3: CASSAPPGTSGRANYEQYF. The DNA of the CDR3 is TGTGCCAGCAGTGCACCCCCCGGGACTAGCGGGAGGGCCAACTACGAGCAGTACTTC.

V and J are TRBV5-1 and TRBJ2-7, with D perhaps being TRBD1 or TRBD2 (5 bases each). This CDR3 has 15 residues. CDR1 and CDR2 from the germline V gene are SGHRS and YFSETQ. V was cut by 5 bases and J by 0 bases, with 15 bases left in between. For the CDR3, the DNA is TGCGCCAGCAGACCCGGGACCGGCAGCTCCTACGAGCAGTACTTC. Its translation: CASRPGTGSSYEQYF.

The chain is built from TRBV5-4 and TRBJ2-2, with D maybe TRBD2 (5 bases). This CDR3 comprises 15 residues. Between the trimmed V and J ends, which lost 1 base and 5 bases, there was a span of 12 bases. Germline-derived CDR1 and CDR2 are SGHNT and YYREEE (reference sequence). The CDR3 is CASSLTSGGTGELFF. CDR3 nucleotide sequence: TGTGCCAGCAGCTTGACCAGCGGCGGAACCGGGGAGCTGTTTTTT. The whole variable domain, filled in from reference TRBV5-4 and TRBJ2-2, reads ETGVTQSPTHLIKTRGQQVTLRCSSQSGHNTVSWYQQALGQGPQFIFQYYREEENGRGNFPPRFSGLQFPNYSSELNVNALELDDSALYLCASSLTSGGTGELFFGEGSRLTVL.

The rearrangement links TRBV5-3 to TRBJ2-1, with 7 bases fitting TRBD2. TRBV5-3 has ORF status, its function being uncertain. This CDR3 is 15 amino acids long. With V trimmed by 0 bases and J by 7 bases, 7 bases remained unmatched. CDR3 protein: CARSLGLGRGNEQFF. The CDR3 DNA is TGTGCCAGAAGCTTGGGGCTAGGGCGGGGGAATGAGCAGTTCTTC.

On this clone: The junction departs from germline at one end; a sequencing error may be responsible. V is TRBV4-1 and J is TRBJ2-2; 12 nucleotides line up with TRBD2. Germline CDR1 is MGHRA and CDR2 is YSYEKL. This CDR3 has 19 residues. CDR3 bases: TGCGCCAGCAGGCAAGCCCCGAGCCTAGCGGGAGGGCCAGCCGGGGAGCTGTTTTTT. Translated, it gives CASRQAPSLAGGPAGELFF.

The genes are TRBV5-1 and TRBJ2-5; 11 bases align to TRBD2. The germline gives CDR1 SGHRS, CDR2 YFSETQ. V gave up 4 bases and J gave up 4 bases; unmatched junction bases: 9. This CDR3 is built from 16 residues. CDR3 sequence reads: CASSVSLAGAGETQYF. CDR3 bases: TGCGCCAGCAGCGTATCACTAGCGGGAGCCGGAGAGACCCAGTACTTC.

The chain uses TRBV18 and TRBJ1-4; D might be TRBD1 (5 bases). This CDR3 has 12 residues. V was clipped by 3 bases and J by 10 bases, with 9 bases between them. Germline CDR1 and CDR2: KGHSH and LQKENI. DNA of the CDR3: TGTGCCAGCTCACCGAGCGGGGGAAAACTGTTTTTT. Residues: CASSPSGGKLFF. The whole variable domain, filled in from reference TRBV18 and TRBJ1-4, reads NAGVMQNPRHLVRRRGQEARLRCSPMKGHSHVYWYRQLPEEGLKFMVYLQKENIIDESGMPKERFSAEFPKEGPSILRIQQVVRGDSAAYFCASSPSGGKLFFGSGTQLSVL.

A single count supports this clone. The chain recombines TRBV28 with TRBJ1-5; 8 bases align to TRBD1. V gave up 6 bases and J gave up 4 bases; unmatched junction bases: 5. CDR3 length: 14 residues. Germline assignment: CDR1 MDHEN and CDR2 SYDVKM. CDR3 nucleotides: TGTGCCAGCAGATGGACAGGGAAAAATCAGCCCCAGCATTTT. Translation gives CASRWTGKNQPQHF.

This rearrangement joins TRBV7-8 to TRBJ1-1; 7 bases map to TRBD1. The CDR3 is made up of 16 amino acids. Trimming at V came to 5 bases and at J to 11 bases, leaving 20 bases not matched to a gene. CDR1 and CDR2 (germline): SGHVS, FQNEAQ. Here the CDR3 reads CASSEREARGRLLAFF. In DNA, the CDR3 is TGTGCCAGCAGCGAACGGGAGGCCAGGGGGAGATTACTGGCTTTCTTT.